This note documents a single T cell receptor (beta chain) sequence. This sample is drawn from a study of T cell repertoires in cytomegalovirus infection. Whole-study context: Shared public TCR beta signatures pointed to both CMV infection and a matching HLA type.

TCRdb passed the reads through MiXCR, listing each CDR3 protein once. The data contain 290,000 or so distinct CDR3 sequences, 25% of them singletons. The V and J ends lost 5 bases and 4 bases respectively, with 20 bases between them. The CDR3 contains 16 residues. Germline values: CDR1 MNHEY, CDR2 SMNVEV (reference sequence). The sample was PBMCs. This chain joins TRBV27 and TRBJ1-2; tentative D call: TRBD1 (6 bases). The TCR originated in a human donor in good health (CMV status not recorded). Some clones in this sample may be carry-over from other donors' samples. The CDR3 nucleotides are TGTGCCAGCAGTCCCGCAGCGTTCCAGGGGACCTATGGCTACACCTTC. Its translation is CASSPAAFQGTYGYTF.